The clone carrying this T cell receptor beta chain was found a few times. Its antigen remains unknown. These data come from a study of T-cell reconstitution after alpha-beta-depleted transplantation in children. Points from the study as a whole: From newly produced T cells came most of the T-cell counts and diversity one year after transplant. In some patients, recipient T cells and intrathymic progenitors surviving conditioning explained high day-60 diversity. Reportedly, only several hundred clones from non-depleted graft cells drove alpha-beta T-cell counts at about two months.

The authors prepared the TCRbeta library with unique molecular identifiers. One entry per CDR3 protein results from TCRdb running MiXCR on the PCR reads. The sample has about 610,000 distinct CDR3 sequences, 27% seen once; the top ten hold around 36%. The germline gives CDR1 SGHKS, CDR2 YYEKEE (reference sequence). This CDR3 has 16 amino acids. V lost 1 base and J 7 bases, leaving 18 bases between the germline ends. The chain combines TRBV5-5 with TRBJ2-1; a weak D match, TRBD2 (5 bases). This clonotype was sampled from a boy younger than two with Wiskott-Aldrich syndrome, due to receive a stem cell transplant. The starting material was PBMCs, obtained before TCRalphabeta/CD19-depleted stem cell transplant. The CDR3 protein is CASSLSPLGVPNEQFF. The CDR3 DNA is TGTGCCAGCAGCTTGTCCCCACTCGGGGTTCCAAATGAGCAGTTCTTC. The whole variable domain, filled in from reference TRBV5-5 and TRBJ2-1, reads DAGVTQSPTHLIKTRGQQVTLRCSPISGHKSVSWYQQVLGQGPQFIFQYYEKEERGRGNFPDRFSARQFPNYSSELNVNALLLGDSALYLCASSLSPLGVPNEQFFGPGTRLTVL.